This entry lists 15 T cell receptor beta chains sequenced from one sample in a study of T-cell reconstitution after alpha-beta-depleted transplantation in children. TCRbeta library preparation incorporated unique molecular identifiers. TCRdb ran MiXCR on the PCR reads and lists one entry per CDR3 protein. The sample has approximately 500,000 distinct CDR3 sequences, about 10% seen once. Source: PBMCs, taken before TCRalphabeta/CD19-depleted stem cell transplant. These receptors originate from a child aged 2 to 9 with inherited bone marrow failure, due to receive a stem cell transplant.

This clonotype was seen more than once but under ten times. The rearrangement links TRBV18 to TRBJ2-1; TRBD1 agrees at 7 bases. This CDR3 is 17 amino acids long. Germline CDR1 KGHSH, CDR2 LQKENI. V was clipped by 5 bases and J by 4 bases; unmatched bases: 14. The chain's CDR3 is CASSEGFVQGLYNEQFF. CDR3 sequence (DNA): TGTGCCAGCTCAGAAGGTTTTGTACAGGGGCTTTACAATGAGCAGTTCTTC.

This clonotype has a count of ten or more. The chain has TRBV28 and TRBJ2-3, with 9 nucleotides matching TRBD2. The V segment lost 3 bases and the J segment 5 bases; nucleotides outside the gene matches: 9. The germline CDR1 and CDR2 sequences are MDHEN and SYDVKM. CDR3 size: 16 residues. The CDR3 sequence is CASSFFSGLAQDTQYF. DNA for the CDR3: TGTGCCAGCAGTTTTTTTTCGGGACTAGCTCAAGATACGCAGTATTTT.

This clonotype showed up many times. A read error may produce the germline difference seen at one junction end. The rearrangement uses TRBV7-9 and TRBJ2-1, with TRBD2 identical over 7 bases. This CDR3 comprises 15 residues. CDR1 and CDR2 (germline): SEHNR, FQNEAQ (reference sequence). CDR3 sequence reads: CASSLGRGSYNEQFF. Here the CDR3 DNA reads TGCGCCAGCAGCTTGGGGCGCGGGAGTTACAATGAGCAGTTCTTC.

V gene TRBV18 combines with J gene TRBJ2-7; 9 nucleotides line up with TRBD1. This CDR3 has 15 amino acids. The ends lost 4 bases at V and 3 bases at J; junction bases unmatched: 7. CDR1 and CDR2 from the germline V gene are KGHSH and LQKENI. CDR3: CASSQTGQGVYEQYF. Here the CDR3 DNA reads TGTGCCAGCTCACAAACGGGACAGGGCGTCTACGAGCAGTACTTC.

This clonotype was recorded at least ten times. The chain joins TRBV5-4 to TRBJ1-3; no firm D call. This CDR3 contains 14 residues. The V end lost 4 bases, the J end lost 2 bases, and 10 bases lay between the germline ends. Germline V lookup: CDR1 SGHNT, CDR2 YYREEE (reference sequence). The CDR3 protein is CASSARGTGNTIYF. CDR3 coding DNA: TGTGCCAGCAGCGCGCGAGGAACTGGAAACACCATATATTTT.

This clonotype was recorded many times. The rearrangement links TRBV10-3 to TRBJ2-1; D perhaps matches TRBD2 (6 bases). V lost 1 base and J 15 bases, leaving 28 bases between the germline ends. CDR1 is ENHRY and CDR2 is SYGVKD in the germline V gene. The CDR3 runs to 17 residues. CDR3 protein: CAISEFRSPGGGPPPFF. CDR3 coding DNA: TGTGCCATCAGTGAGTTTCGTAGCCCTGGGGGAGGTCCTCCTCCGTTCTTC.

About this clonotype itself: One base away lies a much larger clone, so this may be a sequencing read error. CDR3 DNA sequence: TGTGCCCGCAGCAAAGACGGGAACACTGAAGCTTTCTTT. Its protein product is CARSKDGNTEAFF. This sequence joins TRBV9 and TRBJ1-1; D gene unclear. The CDR3 has 13 amino acids. Per germline, CDR1 SGDLS and CDR2 YYNGEE.

A few counts support this clonotype. The chain couples TRBV12-3 or TRBV12-4 to TRBJ2-1; 8 nucleotides match TRBD2. The trim removed 6 bases at V and 6 bases at J, leaving 7 bases unmatched. This CDR3 is 14 amino acids long. CDR3 residues: CASRPPGTSNEQFF. The CDR3 DNA follows: TGTGCCAGCAGACCTCCCGGGACTAGCAATGAGCAGTTCTTC.

This clonotype showed up many times. The V gene is TRBV7-9, the J gene TRBJ2-1; D remains ambiguous. Germline V gives CDR1 SEHNR, CDR2 FQNEAQ (reference sequence). Trimming stripped 0 bases from V and 8 bases from J, with 5 bases between. The CDR3 loop spans 12 amino acids. The CDR3: CASSLAPYEQFF. The CDR3 DNA is TGTGCCAGCAGCTTAGCTCCTTATGAGCAGTTCTTC. Full variable domain (remainder filled in from reference TRBV7-9 and TRBJ2-1): DTGVSQNPRHKITKRGQNVTFRCDPISEHNRLYWYRQTLGQGPEFLTYFQNEAQLEKSRLLSDRFSAERPKGSFSTLEIQRTEQGDSAMYLCASSLAPYEQFFGPGTRLTVL.

This clonotype has a count of ten or more. V and J are TRBV10-3 and TRBJ1-2; D is perhaps TRBD1 (6 bases). The CDR3 runs to 16 residues. Per germline, CDR1 ENHRY and CDR2 SYGVKD. The V end was cut by 4 bases, the J end by 0 bases, with 15 bases between. In DNA form, the CDR3 reads TGTGCCATCAGTGGGCCCCACGACAGGCCTAACTATGGCTACACCTTC. Protein sequence: CAISGPHDRPNYGYTF.

This clonotype showed up many times. This chain links TRBV20-1 with TRBJ2-1; D perhaps matches TRBD2 (6 bases). Germline V gene data show CDR1 as DFQATT and CDR2 as SNEGSKA (reference sequence). Trimming took 7 bases from V and 3 from J, leaving 16 bases between them. The CDR3 spans 14 residues. CDR3 in DNA: TGCAGTGGAGCCCGGGGGTCTCTCTACAATGAGCAGTTCTTC. The encoded protein is CSGARGSLYNEQFF.

This clonotype turned up a few times. The chain employs TRBV7-2 and TRBJ2-1; D possibly matches TRBD1 or TRBD2 (5 bases each). With 11 bases removed from V and 2 bases from J, the gap between germline ends came to 7 bases. Germline values: CDR1 SGHTA, CDR2 FQGNSA. The CDR3 is 11 amino acids. CDR3 residues: CAGDAYNEQFF. CDR3 nucleotides: TGTGCCGGGGACGCCTACAATGAGCAGTTCTTC.

This clonotype was found many times. The CDR3 protein is CASSSRDFSYNEQFF. In DNA, the CDR3 is TGTGCCAGCAGTTCGCGGGACTTCTCCTACAATGAGCAGTTCTTC. The chain joins TRBV12-3 or TRBV12-4 to TRBJ2-1; a possible D gene is TRBD2 (6 bases). Trimming pared 4 bases from V and 0 bases from J, leaving 10 bases between. The CDR3 covers 15 residues.

On this clonotype: Since a much larger clone is just one base distant, this may be a read error. The chain links TRBV4-1 to TRBJ2-7; tentatively, D is TRBD1 or TRBD2 (5 bases each). There are 16 residues in the CDR3. V was pared by 0 bases and J by 2 bases, with 14 bases between. Germline-derived CDR1 and CDR2 are MGHRA and YSYEKL. Here the CDR3 reads CASSQEWLGETYEQYF. The CDR3 DNA reads TGCGCCAGCAGCCAAGAGTGGCTGGGGGAGACCTACGAGCAGTACTTC.

Ten or more counts support this clonotype. This sequence joins TRBV4-2 and TRBJ2-1; TRBD2 agrees at 12 bases. V dropped 4 bases and J dropped 9; count of bases not matched to a gene: 13. This CDR3 is built from 17 residues. Germline values: CDR1 LGHNA, CDR2 YNFKEQ. The CDR3: CASSRTTGLAGSREQFF. CDR3 coding DNA: TGTGCCAGCAGCCGGACCACCGGACTAGCGGGATCTCGTGAGCAGTTCTTC.